These T cell receptor beta chains were read from a single sample in a study of blood T cell repertoires in COVID-19. Only in-frame clones appear in the TCRdb table, and some are missing; sequencing was by immunoSEQ multiplex PCR. The table has about 210,000 clones, approximately 80% seen once; the top ten hold about 9%. Sample: PBMCs or T cells enriched from blood (not recorded which). The receptors were gathered from a man aged 35-49 years who had recovered from COVID-19. The CDR3 runs from the conserved cysteine through the conserved F or W. D genes are given only for firm matches. Rows may omit the clone size; those that give it use once, few, many or a size class.

d_call: NA
j_call: TRBJ2-2
clone_size: NA
v_call: TRBV19
cdr3_nt: TGTGCCAGTAGCACGGGGAAGATGGGCGCCGGGGAGCTGTTTTTT
cdr3_aa: CASSTGKMGAGELFF

d_call: NA
j_call: TRBJ1-5
clone_size: NA
v_call: TRBV2
cdr3_nt: TGTGCCAGCAGAAAAAGTTCAGGACAGCGGCAGCCCCAGCATTTT
cdr3_aa: CASRKSSGQRQPQHF

d_call: NA
j_call: TRBJ1-6
clone_size: NA
v_call: TRBV2
cdr3_nt: TGTGCCAGCAGTAGCTCAAGCTCCTATAATTCACCCCTCCACTTT
cdr3_aa: CASSSSSSYNSPLHF

d_call: NA
j_call: TRBJ1-3
clone_size: NA
v_call: TRBV7-7
cdr3_nt: TGTGCCAGCAGCTCCCATTTGGGAAACACCATATATTTT
cdr3_aa: CASSSHLGNTIYF

d_call: TRBD1
j_call: TRBJ1-3
clone_size: NA
v_call: TRBV5-1
cdr3_nt: TGCGCCAGCAGCTTGGCCGGGGACAGAGGAAACACCATATATTTT
cdr3_aa: CASSLAGDRGNTIYF

d_call: TRBD1
j_call: TRBJ1-1
clone_size: NA
v_call: TRBV6-5
cdr3_nt: TGTGCCAGCAGCACTACAGGGGAAACTGAAGCTTTCTTT
cdr3_aa: CASSTTGETEAFF

d_call: TRBD2
j_call: TRBJ2-7
clone_size: NA
v_call: TRBV18
cdr3_nt: TGTGCCAGCTCAGCGTCGCGGGGGAGGAGCGAGCAGTACTTC
cdr3_aa: CASSASRGRSEQYF

d_call: TRBD1
j_call: TRBJ1-2
clone_size: NA
v_call: TRBV18
cdr3_nt: TGTGCCAGCTCACCTCTGGACAGGGGGCAAGGCTACACCTTC
cdr3_aa: CASSPLDRGQGYTF

d_call: TRBD1
j_call: TRBJ2-7
clone_size: NA
v_call: TRBV3-1/TRBV3-2
cdr3_nt: TGTGCCAGCAGCCTCCTCGGGACAGGGGGTCAGTACGAGCAGTACTTC
cdr3_aa: CASSLLGTGGQYEQYF

d_call: NA
j_call: TRBJ1-6
clone_size: NA
v_call: TRBV7-6
cdr3_nt: TGTGCCAGCAGCTTGGACAGAGCCAATTCACCCCTCCACTTT
cdr3_aa: CASSLDRANSPLHF

d_call: NA
j_call: TRBJ1-1
clone_size: NA
v_call: TRBV19
cdr3_nt: TGTGCCAGTAGTATAAGACCGCGCGGGAACACTGAAGCTTTCTTT
cdr3_aa: CASSIRPRGNTEAFF

d_call: NA
j_call: TRBJ1-3
clone_size: NA
v_call: TRBV12-5
cdr3_nt: TGTGCTAGTGTACAATACTCTGGAAACACCATATATTTT
cdr3_aa: CASVQYSGNTIYF

d_call: NA
j_call: TRBJ1-2
clone_size: NA
v_call: TRBV24-1
cdr3_nt: TGTGCCACCAGTGTCGCCCCGGGCAGGGGTTACTATGGCTACACCTTC
cdr3_aa: CATSVAPGRGYYGYTF

d_call: NA
j_call: TRBJ2-7
clone_size: NA
v_call: TRBV5-1
cdr3_nt: TGCGCCAGCAGCTCGGAACAGGGTGGCTACGAGCAGTACTTC
cdr3_aa: CASSSEQGGYEQYF

d_call: TRBD1
j_call: TRBJ1-3
clone_size: NA
v_call: TRBV29-1
cdr3_nt: TGCAGCGTCGCTACAGGGGTATCTGGAAACACCATATATTTT
cdr3_aa: CSVATGVSGNTIYF

d_call: TRBD1
j_call: TRBJ2-7
clone_size: once
v_call: TRBV6-5
cdr3_nt: TGTGCCAGCAGTCAACCGGGACAGGGGTACGAGCAGTACTTC
cdr3_aa: CASSQPGQGYEQYF

d_call: TRBD2
j_call: TRBJ2-7
clone_size: few
v_call: TRBV27
cdr3_nt: TGTGCCAGCAAGGCTAGCGGGACACATCACTCGTACTTC
cdr3_aa: CASKASGTHHSYF

d_call: TRBD2
j_call: TRBJ2-3
clone_size: NA
v_call: TRBV6-6
cdr3_nt: TGTGCCAGCAGTTACCAGGGGCGGGGGGGCACAGATACGCAGTATTTT
cdr3_aa: CASSYQGRGGTDTQYF

d_call: TRBD2
j_call: TRBJ2-1
clone_size: NA
v_call: TRBV27
cdr3_nt: TGTGCCAGCGGAAAGAAGCGGGAGAATCGTTATGAGCAGTTCTTC
cdr3_aa: CASGKKRENRYEQFF

d_call: NA
j_call: TRBJ1-6
clone_size: NA
v_call: TRBV9
cdr3_nt: TGTGCCAGCAGGATGGGAGGCGGACCTTATAATTCACCCCTCCACTTT
cdr3_aa: CASRMGGGPYNSPLHF

d_call: NA
j_call: TRBJ2-5
clone_size: NA
v_call: TRBV5-4
cdr3_nt: TGTGCCAGCAGCTTGCGAGCAGGGCTAGAGACCCAGTACTTC
cdr3_aa: CASSLRAGLETQYF

d_call: NA
j_call: TRBJ2-5
clone_size: NA
v_call: TRBV6-5
cdr3_nt: TGTGCCAGCAGTTACTCGAGAAGGGGGGAGACCCAGTACTTC
cdr3_aa: CASSYSRRGETQYF

d_call: TRBD2
j_call: TRBJ2-3
clone_size: NA
v_call: TRBV7-8
cdr3_nt: TGTGCCAGCAGCCATAGGACTAGCGGGGCAGATACGCAGTATTTT
cdr3_aa: CASSHRTSGADTQYF

d_call: NA
j_call: TRBJ1-5
clone_size: NA
v_call: TRBV19
cdr3_nt: TGTGCCAGTAGCGTAAGGGGTCCGCGCCGGGATCAGCCCCAGCATTTT
cdr3_aa: CASSVRGPRRDQPQHF

d_call: TRBD1
j_call: TRBJ2-3
clone_size: NA
v_call: TRBV5-4
cdr3_nt: TGTGCCAGCAGCCTGGACAGGGGAGTCACAGATACGCAGTATTTT
cdr3_aa: CASSLDRGVTDTQYF

d_call: NA
j_call: TRBJ2-3
clone_size: NA
v_call: TRBV3-1/TRBV3-2
cdr3_nt: TGTGCCAGCAGCCCGCGAGGGGTAGCGGATACCACAGATACGCAGTATTTT
cdr3_aa: CASSPRGVADTTDTQYF

d_call: NA
j_call: TRBJ1-3
clone_size: NA
v_call: TRBV5-1
cdr3_nt: TGCGCCAGCAGCTTGGCCGGGGTTGCCGGGTCTGGAAACACCATATATTTT
cdr3_aa: CASSLAGVAGSGNTIYF

d_call: NA
j_call: TRBJ2-5
clone_size: NA
v_call: TRBV7-2
cdr3_nt: TGTGCCAGCAGCCCACAGCAACAAGAGACCCAGTACTTC
cdr3_aa: CASSPQQQETQYF

d_call: TRBD1
j_call: TRBJ2-7
clone_size: NA
v_call: TRBV27
cdr3_nt: TGTGCCAGCAGTCAGGGACAGTCCGACGAGCAGTACTTC
cdr3_aa: CASSQGQSDEQYF

d_call: NA
j_call: TRBJ1-2
clone_size: NA
v_call: TRBV19
cdr3_nt: TGTGCCAGTAGACCACGGGACACCCTCTATGGCTACACCTTC
cdr3_aa: CASRPRDTLYGYTF